This T cell receptor (beta chain) came from a study of beta chain features in type 1 diabetes. This CDR3 contains 15 residues. Germline loops: CDR1 GTSNPN, CDR2 SVGIG (reference sequence). With 1 base removed from V and 3 bases from J, the gap between germline ends came to 13 bases. In regard to this clone: Its antigen is not known.

Overall study results and limits: The study found moderately but significantly shorter TCRB CDR3s in all four CD4+ subsets of Type 1 diabetes patients.

Of the isolated RNA, all was reverse transcribed, and so the sequenced material was expressed TCRB transcripts. TCRdb's table, derived via immunoSEQ multiplex PCR, lists solely in-frame clones and lacks some. The sample carries hundreds of thousands of clones, 13% to 15% recorded once. CD45RO/CCR7/CD25/CD127/CD95/CD27 sorting isolated CD4+ naive, central memory, regulatory and stem cell-like memory cells. This clonotype was sampled from a man younger than 40 with type 1 diabetes. The J gene is TRBJ1-5, the V gene TRBV30; the D is unclear. The specimen sequenced was naive CD4+ T cells from blood. CDR3 sequence reads: CAWSARVVANQPQHF. The DNA for the CDR3 is TGTGCCTGGAGTGCGAGGGTCGTGGCCAATCAGCCCCAGCATTTT. Full variable domain (missing parts from reference TRBV30 and TRBJ1-5): SQTIHQWPATLVQPVGSPLSLECTVEGTSNPNLYWYRQAAGRGLQLLFYSVGIGQISSEVPQNLSASRPQDRQFILSSKKLLLSDSGFYLCAWSARVVANQPQHFGDGTRLSIL.